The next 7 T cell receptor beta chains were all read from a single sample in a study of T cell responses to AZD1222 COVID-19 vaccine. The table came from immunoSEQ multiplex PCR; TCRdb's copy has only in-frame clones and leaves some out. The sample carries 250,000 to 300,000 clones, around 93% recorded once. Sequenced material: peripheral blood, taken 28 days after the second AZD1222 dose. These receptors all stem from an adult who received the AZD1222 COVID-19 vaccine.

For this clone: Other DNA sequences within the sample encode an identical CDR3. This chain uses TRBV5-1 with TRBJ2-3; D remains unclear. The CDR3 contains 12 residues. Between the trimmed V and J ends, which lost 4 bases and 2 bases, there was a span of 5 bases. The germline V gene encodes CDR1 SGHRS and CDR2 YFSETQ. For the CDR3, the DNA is TGCGCCAGCAGCCTGACCACAGATACGCAGTATTTT. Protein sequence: CASSLTTDTQYF.

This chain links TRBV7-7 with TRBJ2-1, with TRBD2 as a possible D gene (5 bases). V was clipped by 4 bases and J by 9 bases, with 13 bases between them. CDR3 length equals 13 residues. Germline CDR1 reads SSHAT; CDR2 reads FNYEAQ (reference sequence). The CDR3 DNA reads TGTGCCAGCAGCTCTATACTAGGGTCTGAGCAGTTCTTC. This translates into CASSSILGSEQFF.

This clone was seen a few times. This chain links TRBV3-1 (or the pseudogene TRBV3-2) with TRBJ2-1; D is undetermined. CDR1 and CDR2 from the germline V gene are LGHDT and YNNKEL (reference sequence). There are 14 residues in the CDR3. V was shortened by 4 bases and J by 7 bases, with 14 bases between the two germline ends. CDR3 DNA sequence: TGTGCCAGCAGCCTCAGGCAAAGTGAGAATGAGCAGTTCTTC. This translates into CASSLRQSENEQFF.

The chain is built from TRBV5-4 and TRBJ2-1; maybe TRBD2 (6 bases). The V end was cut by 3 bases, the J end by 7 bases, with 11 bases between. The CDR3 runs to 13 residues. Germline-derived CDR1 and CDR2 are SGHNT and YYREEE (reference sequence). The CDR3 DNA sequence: TGTGCCAGCAGCTCCCCGCGGGAAAATGAGCAGTTCTTC. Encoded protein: CASSSPRENEQFF.

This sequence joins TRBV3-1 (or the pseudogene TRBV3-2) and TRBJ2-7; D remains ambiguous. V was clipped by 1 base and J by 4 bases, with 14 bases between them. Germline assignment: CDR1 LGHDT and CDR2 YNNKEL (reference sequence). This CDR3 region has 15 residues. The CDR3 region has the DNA TGTGCCAGCAGCCAAGTAAGCGCGAACCCTTACGAGCAGTACTTC. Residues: CASSQVSANPYEQYF.

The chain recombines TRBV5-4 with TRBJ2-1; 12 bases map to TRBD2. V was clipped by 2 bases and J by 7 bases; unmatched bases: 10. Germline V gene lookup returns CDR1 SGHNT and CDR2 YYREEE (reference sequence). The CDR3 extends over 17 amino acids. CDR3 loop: CASSFTLAGGVRNEQFF. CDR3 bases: TGTGCCAGCAGCTTCACGCTAGCGGGAGGGGTAAGGAATGAGCAGTTCTTC.

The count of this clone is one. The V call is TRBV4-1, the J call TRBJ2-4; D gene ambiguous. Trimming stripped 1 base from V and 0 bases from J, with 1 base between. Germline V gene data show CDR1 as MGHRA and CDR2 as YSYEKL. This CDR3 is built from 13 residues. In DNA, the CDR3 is TGCGCCAGCAGCCAAGTAGCCAAAAACATTCAGTACTTC. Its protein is CASSQVAKNIQYF.